This is a list of T cell receptor beta chains from one sample in a study of cytomegalovirus exposure and HLA in healthy donors. Assay used: immunoSEQ multiplex PCR; TCRdb lists only in-frame clones, some missing. The sample has approximately 110,000 clones; approximately 73% are singletons. The material sequenced was PBMCs. These receptors all stem from a man between 60 and 75 years old in good health and CMV-seropositive. CDR3s include the opening cysteine and the closing phenylalanine or tryptophan. Each record gives: J gene, V gene, D gene, clone size, CDR3 protein, CDR3 DNA. The D gene is left open where the match is weak. Not every row has a clone size; where given, it reads once, few, many or a size class.

j_call: TRBJ1-4
v_call: TRBV4-1
d_call: .
clone_size: .
cdr3_aa: CASSQDAGAQGEKLFF
cdr3_nt: TGCGCCAGCAGCCAAGATGCAGGGGCTCAAGGTGAAAAACTGTTTTTT

j_call: TRBJ2-7
v_call: TRBV6-5
d_call: TRBD1
clone_size: few
cdr3_aa: CASSYAGQGVSAQYF
cdr3_nt: TGTGCCAGCAGTTACGCCGGACAGGGGGTTTCTGCGCAGTACTTC

j_call: TRBJ2-3
v_call: TRBV7-3
d_call: .
clone_size: .
cdr3_aa: CASSPPGTRAQYF
cdr3_nt: TGTGCCAGCAGCCCCCCCGGGACACGTGCGCAGTATTTT

j_call: TRBJ2-6
v_call: TRBV6-6
d_call: .
clone_size: few
cdr3_aa: CATLQGRGANVLTF
cdr3_nt: TGTGCCACCTTACAGGGTCGCGGGGCCAACGTCCTGACTTTC

j_call: TRBJ1-4
v_call: TRBV9
d_call: TRBD1
clone_size: .
cdr3_aa: CASSGTTGTNEKLFF
cdr3_nt: TGTGCCAGCAGCGGGACGACAGGGACGAATGAAAAACTGTTTTTT

j_call: TRBJ2-2
v_call: TRBV18
d_call: TRBD1
clone_size: .
cdr3_aa: CASSPDRVGYTGELFF
cdr3_nt: TGTGCCAGCTCACCCGACAGGGTTGGATACACCGGGGAGCTGTTTTTT

j_call: TRBJ1-6
v_call: TRBV5-1
d_call: .
clone_size: .
cdr3_aa: CASSPSVGLRSPLHF
cdr3_nt: TGCGCCAGCAGCCCCTCGGTGGGCCTGAGATCACCCCTCCACTTT

j_call: TRBJ1-5
v_call: TRBV9
d_call: .
clone_size: .
cdr3_aa: CASSVGAGGQPQHF
cdr3_nt: TGTGCCAGCAGCGTAGGGGCAGGAGGACAGCCCCAGCATTTT

j_call: TRBJ1-1
v_call: TRBV5-1
d_call: TRBD1
clone_size: .
cdr3_aa: CASSVGSTGGNTEAFF
cdr3_nt: TGCGCCAGCAGCGTTGGGTCTACAGGGGGCAACACTGAAGCTTTCTTT

j_call: TRBJ2-5
v_call: TRBV7-8
d_call: .
clone_size: once
cdr3_aa: CASSLGLKWGLQETQYF
cdr3_nt: TGTGCCAGCAGCTTAGGGTTGAAGTGGGGCCTCCAAGAGACCCAGTACTTC

j_call: TRBJ2-3
v_call: TRBV15
d_call: TRBD1
clone_size: .
cdr3_aa: CATSRGWDRVVDTQYF
cdr3_nt: TGTGCCACCAGCAGGGGTTGGGACAGGGTGGTAGATACGCAGTATTTT

j_call: TRBJ2-1
v_call: TRBV7-9
d_call: TRBD1
clone_size: once
cdr3_aa: CASRQYRGNEQFF
cdr3_nt: TGTGCCAGCAGACAATACAGGGGCAATGAGCAGTTCTTC

j_call: TRBJ2-2
v_call: TRBV4-1
d_call: TRBD2
clone_size: .
cdr3_aa: CASSQEGLANTGELFF
cdr3_nt: TGCGCCAGCAGCCAAGAGGGACTAGCGAACACCGGGGAGCTGTTTTTT

j_call: TRBJ2-7
v_call: TRBV6-1
d_call: TRBD2
clone_size: .
cdr3_aa: CATGEGLAGTQLHF
cdr3_nt: TGTGCCACGGGTGAGGGACTAGCGGGGACTCAGCTACACTTC

j_call: TRBJ1-3
v_call: TRBV6-1
d_call: .
clone_size: .
cdr3_aa: CASSEQGSENTIYF
cdr3_nt: TGTGCCAGCAGTGAACAGGGGAGCGAAAACACCATATATTTT

j_call: TRBJ1-2
v_call: TRBV29-1
d_call: TRBD1
clone_size: .
cdr3_aa: CSVEEGTGVDGYTF
cdr3_nt: TGCAGCGTCGAGGAGGGGACAGGGGTCGATGGCTACACCTTC

j_call: TRBJ2-1
v_call: TRBV7-8
d_call: TRBD1
clone_size: .
cdr3_aa: CASSFQQGGNEQFF
cdr3_nt: TGTGCCAGCAGCTTCCAACAGGGGGGAAATGAGCAGTTCTTC

j_call: TRBJ2-1
v_call: TRBV6-4
d_call: .
clone_size: .
cdr3_aa: CASSDSQNNEQFF
cdr3_nt: TGTGCCAGCAGTGACTCGCAGAACAATGAGCAGTTCTTC

j_call: TRBJ1-1
v_call: TRBV10-1
d_call: .
clone_size: .
cdr3_aa: CASSEQNTEAFF
cdr3_nt: TGCGCCAGCAGTGAACAGAACACTGAAGCTTTCTTT

j_call: TRBJ2-2
v_call: TRBV9
d_call: .
clone_size: once
cdr3_aa: CASSVDINTGELFF
cdr3_nt: TGTGCCAGCAGCGTAGATATAAACACCGGGGAGCTGTTTTTT

j_call: TRBJ2-1
v_call: TRBV5-6
d_call: .
clone_size: .
cdr3_aa: CASSLAGIGLADNEQFF
cdr3_nt: TGTGCCAGCAGCTTGGCCGGGATAGGGTTAGCGGACAATGAGCAGTTCTTC

j_call: TRBJ1-5
v_call: TRBV2
d_call: TRBD1
clone_size: .
cdr3_aa: CASKEGQLNQPQHF
cdr3_nt: TGTGCCAGCAAAGAGGGACAGCTAAATCAGCCCCAGCATTTT

j_call: TRBJ1-1
v_call: TRBV5-1
d_call: .
clone_size: .
cdr3_aa: CASTQSQVSNTEAFF
cdr3_nt: TGCGCCAGCACCCAATCACAGGTGTCGAACACTGAAGCTTTCTTT

j_call: TRBJ2-7
v_call: TRBV5-1
d_call: .
clone_size: .
cdr3_aa: CASSLVASNYEQYF
cdr3_nt: TGCGCCAGCAGCTTGGTGGCTTCCAACTACGAGCAGTACTTC

j_call: TRBJ2-7
v_call: TRBV28
d_call: TRBD1
clone_size: .
cdr3_aa: CASSPPGDRGVYEQYF
cdr3_nt: TGTGCCAGCAGTCCGCCGGGAGACAGGGGTGTTTACGAGCAGTACTTC

j_call: TRBJ2-2
v_call: TRBV4-2
d_call: .
clone_size: .
cdr3_aa: CASSQHTGPNTGELFF
cdr3_nt: TGTGCCAGCAGCCAACACACAGGCCCGAACACCGGGGAGCTGTTTTTT

j_call: TRBJ2-2
v_call: TRBV6-1
d_call: TRBD1
clone_size: .
cdr3_aa: CASRTGTGGAGELFF
cdr3_nt: TGTGCCAGCAGGACTGGGACAGGGGGCGCCGGGGAGCTGTTTTTT

j_call: TRBJ2-1
v_call: TRBV7-2
d_call: TRBD1
clone_size: few
cdr3_aa: CASSLQTGQGNNEQFF
cdr3_nt: TGTGCCAGCAGCTTACAAACGGGACAGGGTAACAATGAGCAGTTCTTC

j_call: TRBJ1-6
v_call: TRBV30
d_call: TRBD1
clone_size: .
cdr3_aa: CAWSAREGQGHSPLHF
cdr3_nt: TGTGCCTGGAGCGCCCGGGAGGGACAGGGACATTCACCCCTCCACTTT

j_call: TRBJ2-3
v_call: TRBV7-2
d_call: .
clone_size: .
cdr3_aa: CASSEHPSTDTQYF
cdr3_nt: TGTGCCAGCAGCGAACATCCTAGCACAGATACGCAGTATTTT

j_call: TRBJ1-3
v_call: TRBV18
d_call: .
clone_size: .
cdr3_aa: CASSPSTGSGNTIYF
cdr3_nt: TGTGCCAGCTCACCAAGCACGGGATCTGGAAACACCATATATTTT

j_call: TRBJ1-4
v_call: TRBV28
d_call: .
clone_size: .
cdr3_aa: CASSQQGYNEKLFF
cdr3_nt: TGTGCCAGCAGTCAACAGGGTTATAATGAAAAACTGTTTTTT

j_call: TRBJ1-1
v_call: TRBV30
d_call: .
clone_size: .
cdr3_aa: CAWGNSLGDTEAFF
cdr3_nt: TGTGCCTGGGGTAACAGCTTAGGGGACACTGAAGCTTTCTTT

j_call: TRBJ2-7
v_call: TRBV5-4
d_call: TRBD2
clone_size: .
cdr3_aa: CASSATPGTSGEQYF
cdr3_nt: TGTGCCAGCAGCGCAACACCCGGGACTAGCGGCGAGCAGTACTTC

j_call: TRBJ2-3
v_call: TRBV11-2
d_call: TRBD2
clone_size: few
cdr3_aa: CASSSLAGVTRHTQYF
cdr3_nt: TGTGCCAGCAGCTCATTAGCGGGGGTGACTCGGCATACGCAGTATTTT

j_call: TRBJ1-2
v_call: TRBV6-1
d_call: TRBD1
clone_size: .
cdr3_aa: CASRDRGANYGYTF
cdr3_nt: TGTGCCAGCAGGGACAGGGGAGCTAACTATGGCTACACCTTC

j_call: TRBJ1-1
v_call: TRBV11-2
d_call: TRBD1
clone_size: .
cdr3_aa: CASSPEQGAYEAFF
cdr3_nt: TGTGCCAGCAGCCCCGAACAGGGGGCATATGAAGCTTTCTTT

j_call: TRBJ1-1
v_call: TRBV2
d_call: .
clone_size: .
cdr3_aa: CASKLWATEAFF
cdr3_nt: TGTGCCAGCAAGTTGTGGGCCACTGAAGCTTTCTTT

j_call: TRBJ2-7
v_call: TRBV5-4
d_call: .
clone_size: .
cdr3_aa: CASSLSRGAYEQYF
cdr3_nt: TGTGCCAGCAGCTTGAGTCGGGGTGCGTACGAGCAGTACTTC

j_call: TRBJ2-3
v_call: TRBV28
d_call: TRBD2
clone_size: .
cdr3_aa: CASRGAGGPGTDTQYF
cdr3_nt: TGTGCCAGCCGGGGAGCGGGGGGGCCTGGTACAGATACGCAGTATTTT

j_call: TRBJ1-1
v_call: TRBV7-4
d_call: .
clone_size: .
cdr3_aa: CASSEPHRVGNTEAFF
cdr3_nt: TGTGCCAGCAGCGAGCCCCACAGGGTGGGGAACACTGAAGCTTTCTTT

j_call: TRBJ2-2
v_call: TRBV2
d_call: .
clone_size: few
cdr3_aa: CASSEEGRTELFF
cdr3_nt: TGTGCCAGCAGTGAAGAGGGTAGGACAGAGCTGTTTTTT

j_call: TRBJ1-2
v_call: TRBV30
d_call: .
clone_size: .
cdr3_aa: CAWSVPGQANYGYTF
cdr3_nt: TGTGCCTGGAGTGTACCAGGGCAAGCTAACTATGGCTACACCTTC

j_call: TRBJ2-7
v_call: TRBV13
d_call: .
clone_size: .
cdr3_aa: CASSHIQKFEQYF
cdr3_nt: TGTGCCAGCAGCCATATACAGAAGTTCGAGCAGTACTTC

j_call: TRBJ2-7
v_call: TRBV5-6
d_call: TRBD1
clone_size: .
cdr3_aa: CASSLMGQGTYEQYF
cdr3_nt: TGTGCCAGCAGCTTGATGGGACAGGGGACCTACGAGCAGTACTTC

j_call: TRBJ1-2
v_call: TRBV27
d_call: TRBD1
clone_size: .
cdr3_aa: CASSSGQGNYGYTF
cdr3_nt: TGTGCCAGCAGTTCCGGACAGGGGAACTATGGCTACACCTTC

j_call: TRBJ2-5
v_call: TRBV5-4
d_call: TRBD2
clone_size: .
cdr3_aa: CASSSQREGETQYF
cdr3_nt: TGTGCCAGCAGCTCCCAGCGGGAGGGGGAGACCCAGTACTTC

j_call: TRBJ1-1
v_call: TRBV27
d_call: .
clone_size: few
cdr3_aa: CASSLSWQNTEAFF
cdr3_nt: TGTGCCAGCAGTTTATCTTGGCAGAACACTGAAGCTTTCTTT

j_call: TRBJ2-3
v_call: TRBV5-1
d_call: TRBD2
clone_size: .
cdr3_aa: CASSLGRLAGDPDTQYF
cdr3_nt: TGCGCCAGCAGCTTGGGACGACTAGCGGGGGACCCAGATACGCAGTATTTT

j_call: TRBJ1-4
v_call: TRBV5-1
d_call: .
clone_size: .
cdr3_aa: CASSGGAFNEKLFF
cdr3_nt: TGCGCCAGCAGTGGGGGGGCGTTCAATGAAAAACTGTTTTTT